This paragraph reports one TCR beta chain. Its target is unknown. This sample is part of a study of OX40 agonist ivuxolimab in advanced cancers. Study-wide results and limits: Expanded peripheral T cells had an undetermined antigen specificity. At 0.1 to 3.0 mg/kg and by week 6, clonal expansion occurred in CD4+ and CD8+ blood T cells.

The CDR3 has 15 amino acids. The germline CDR1 and CDR2 sequences are MNHEY and SVGAGI. With 7 bases removed from V and 0 bases from J, the gap between germline ends came to 13 bases. Assay: immunoSEQ multiplex PCR; the TCRdb copy retains only in-frame clones and omits some. The sample lists about 48,000 clones; 83% were seen once. This TCR derives from an adult with an advanced solid tumor such as melanoma, head and neck, liver or kidney cancer. Specimen: CD4+ or CD8+ T cells sorted from blood, collected in a trial of the OX40 agonist ivuxolimab. The rearrangement links TRBV6-5 to TRBJ1-3; D may be TRBD1 (6 bases). For the CDR3, the DNA is TGTGCCAGCAAGTCAGACAGGTACTCTGGAAACACCATATATTTT. Encoded protein: CASKSDRYSGNTIYF.